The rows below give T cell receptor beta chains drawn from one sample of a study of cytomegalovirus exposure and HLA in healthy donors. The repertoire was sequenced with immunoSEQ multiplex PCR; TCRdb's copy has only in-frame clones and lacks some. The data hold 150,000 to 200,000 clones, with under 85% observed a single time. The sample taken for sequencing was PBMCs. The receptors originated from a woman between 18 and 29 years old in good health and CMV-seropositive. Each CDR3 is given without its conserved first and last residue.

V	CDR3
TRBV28	ASNPDRADTEAF
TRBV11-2	ASSPTNRVRGEQY
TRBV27	ASSPGQGTLQETQY
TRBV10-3	AISENRGSEQY
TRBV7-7	ASSFSGEETQY
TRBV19	ASSINERETQY
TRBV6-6	ASSPPDSYYEQY
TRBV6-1	ASSGGSRAGNTIY
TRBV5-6	ASSLGQSTDTQY
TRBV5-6	ASSLRVVRGETQY
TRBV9	ASSPSGGGTKNIQY
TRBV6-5	ASSYLKQGNTEAF
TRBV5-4	ASRAGTTTSTDTQY
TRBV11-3	ASSRGSYNEQF
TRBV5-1	ASSLGETGQETQY
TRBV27	ASSLWGGPGGEQF
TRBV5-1	ASKDRRLTDTQY
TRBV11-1	ASRHRGGTDTQY
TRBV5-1	ASSPSQGNTNTGELF
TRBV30	AWSVGGGYT
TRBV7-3	ASSAGTSTYNEQF
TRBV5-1	ASSLVGTGAYEQY
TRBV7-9	ASSLAGRLNTEAF
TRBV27	ASSIAGTGSTQPQH
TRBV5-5	ASTYGTASYEQY
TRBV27	ASSSGLRGNSPLH
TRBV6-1	ASSLNTGELF
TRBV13	ASSFVYGTQY
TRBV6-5	ASRGGLNYGYT
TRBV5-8	ASSRDNRGANVLT
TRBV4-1	ASSQDAGEYYEQY
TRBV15	ATSSGLAVPDEQF
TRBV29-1	SAPLEPRSTDTQY
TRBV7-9	SSSMRQYEQY
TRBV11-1	ASTLRGGGNTGELF
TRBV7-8	ASSFTSQGAYNEQF
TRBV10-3	AISEALAGSNEQF
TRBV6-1	ATQGDPYNEQF
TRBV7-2	ASSAGQVNTEAF
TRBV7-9	ASSLVITSGGQETQY
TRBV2	ASRGDSYTGELF
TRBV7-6	ASSLDGGAVLAHEQY
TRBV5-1	ASSYKETQY
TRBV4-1	ASSQPWAGIYEQY
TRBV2	ASMGSSYEQY
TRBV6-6	ASSPSDSYSGNTIY
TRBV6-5	ASTGGGGHEQY